This T cell receptor (beta chain) was documented in a study of shared clonotypes between healthy human individuals. To note about this clone: The antigen is undetermined.

Libraries were prepared by immunoSEQ multiplex PCR; TCRdb keeps only in-frame clonotypes and omits some of them. The table includes hundreds of thousands of clones, 74% detected once. Division of CD4+ cells produced a CD45RA+ naive subset and a CD45RA-negative memory subset. Study-level points and caveats: Blood was the only sampled material, and tissue repertoires likely differ.

V was trimmed by 3 bases and J by 2 bases, leaving 7 bases between them. CDR3 length: 13 amino acids. Germline V gene lookup returns CDR1 LNHDA and CDR2 SQIVND (reference sequence). Sequences were obtained from memory CD4+ T cells sorted from blood. Indicated subset: CD45RA-negative fraction. The V call is TRBV19, the J call TRBJ1-1; D remains ambiguous. This TCR came from a woman in her 30s in good health. CDR3: CASSINRNTEAFF. The CDR3 DNA follows: TGTGCCAGTAGTATTAACCGCAACACTGAAGCTTTCTTT.